This T cell receptor beta chain derives from a study of CD8+ T cells in alopecia areata. Study background: Twice daily, treated patients received 5 to 10 mg of oral tofacitinib.

Extracted RNA was reverse transcribed into cDNA, the sequencing template. Clones were read by immunoSEQ multiplex PCR, and TCRdb kept only the in-frame ones, dropping some. Among roughly 250,000 clones listed, about two thirds were seen once. This clone was counted only a few times. Its antigen is not known. Per germline, CDR1 LNHNV and CDR2 YYDKDF (reference sequence). V was cut by 1 base and J by 1 base, with 8 bases left in between. CDR3 length equals 16 residues. General observations from the study: Sequencing of scalp samples also captures resident alphabeta T cells of normal skin.

Sequences were derived from CD4+ T cells sorted from blood, sampled at week 0. The TCR comes from a human donor with alopecia areata. The J gene is TRBJ2-6, the V gene TRBV15, with D perhaps matching TRBD1 (5 bases). CDR3 sequence (DNA): TGTGCCACCAGCAGAGCTGCAGGGTCTGGGGCCAACGTCCTGACTTTC. It is translated as CATSRAAGSGANVLTF.